This TCR beta chain came from a study of PD-L1 blockade in urothelial cancer. The overall study: Blood was evaluated 3 weeks (second dose) and 6 weeks after therapy began. T cells were recovered from blood samples at a median of roughly 150,000.

This CDR3 is built from 17 residues. J gave up 7 bases and V 6 bases, and 13 bases lay outside the gene matches. The V gene's germline CDR1 is MDHEN and CDR2 SYDVKM. The authors spiked synthetic TCR analog templates into each PCR. The data were produced by immunoSEQ multiplex PCR, yet TCRdb's version contains in-frame clones alone and is incomplete. Of around 50,000 clones in the sample, under 85% were seen once. Time point of the sample: peripheral blood 6 weeks after treatment start. Urothelial carcinoma affected the patients, and it was locally advanced or metastatic. Source: PBMCs, taken around atezolizumab (anti-PD-L1) treatment. The rearrangement uses TRBV28 and TRBJ2-1; 12 bases are a match to TRBD2. The origin of this receptor is a man aged 45 to 65 with urothelial cancer. CDR3 nucleotides: TGTGCCAGCAGCCTAGGCGGACTAGCGGGGACGAGGAATGAGCAGTTCTTC. Amino acids: CASSLGGLAGTRNEQFF.